The clone carrying this TCR beta chain has a handful of counts. Its specificity is not known. Amplified TCR beta CDR3 regions came from RNA transcripts. First-round RT-PCR with HTBI primers amplified the TCR CDR3 region. TCRdb itself ran the multiplex PCR reads through MiXCR, one entry per CDR3 protein. The sample includes hundreds of thousands of distinct CDR3 sequences, 12% to 15% of them seen just once. This sample stems from a study of T cells in Graves' hyperthyroidism and ophthalmopathy. Turning to the study itself: Pretreatment peripheral blood was obtained at initial diagnosis. Findings of the study overall: Separating ophthalmopathy from stable hyperthyroidism was achieved by a 13 V-J model. Blood also held most thyroid clonotypes expanded beyond 0.001.

Thyroid ultrasound and orbital computed tomography, with clinical symptoms and serum thyroxine and TRAb, informed diagnoses. The CDR3 spans 14 residues. V was pared by 1 base and J by 2 bases, with 2 bases of the junction left unmatched. From germline, CDR1 is DFQATT and CDR2 SNEGSKA (reference sequence). V usage is TRBV20-1 and J usage is TRBJ2-7; 10 positions match TRBD1. Sequenced input: blood. The TCR comes from a woman aged 18-29 years with Graves' hyperthyroidism. The CDR3 coding sequence is TGCAGTGCTAGAGTGGGGACAGGGGCCTACGAGCAGTACTTC. Its protein is CSARVGTGAYEQYF.